The 26 T cell receptor beta chains reported below all come from one sample, sequenced in a study of identical twins. TCRdb itself ran the 5' RACE reads through MiXCR, one entry per CDR3 protein. The table lists approximately 220,000 distinct CDR3 sequences, approximately 9% of them singletons. The sample consisted of memory (CD45RO+) T cells sorted from blood. Source of these receptors: a young woman in good health.

J is TRBJ1-6 and V is TRBV20-1, with TRBD1 matching over 9 bases. The CDR3 contains 17 residues. Looked up from germline, CDR1 is DFQATT and CDR2 is SNEGSKA (reference sequence). J was trimmed by 8 bases and V by 1 base; bases with no gene match: 12. CDR3 sequence reads: CSARGGRTGEFYSPLHF. The CDR3, as DNA: TGCAGTGCTAGAGGGGGCAGGACAGGGGAGTTTTATTCACCCCTCCACTTT.

The sample holds a few counts of this clonotype. V gene TRBV12-3 or TRBV12-4 combines with J gene TRBJ2-5; the match to TRBD2 covers 12 bases. CDR3 length: 14 amino acids. With 6 bases clipped from V and 5 bases from J, the junction kept 4 bases outside the gene matches. The CDR3 nucleotides read TGTGCCAGCAGGAGGACTAGCGGGATTGAGACCCAGTACTTC. Residues: CASRRTSGIETQYF.

This clonotype was observed a few times. The V and J genes are TRBV10-3 and TRBJ2-1; D is undetermined. From germline, CDR1 is ENHRY and CDR2 SYGVKD. This CDR3 is built from 13 residues. V was cut by 5 bases and J by 2 bases, with 7 bases left in between. The CDR3 region is CAISIGTYNEQFF. In DNA form, the CDR3 reads TGTGCCATCAGTATAGGAACCTACAATGAGCAGTTCTTC.

This clonotype was found many times. The gene calls are TRBV10-3 and TRBJ2-1; the match to TRBD2 covers 8 bases. This CDR3 contains 14 residues. Per germline, CDR1 ENHRY and CDR2 SYGVKD. The trim removed 4 bases at V and 7 bases at J, leaving 6 bases unmatched. CDR3 region: CAISGAGVDNEQFF. CDR3 DNA sequence: TGTGCCATCAGTGGAGCGGGAGTTGATAATGAGCAGTTCTTC.

This clonotype was observed a few times. CDR3 in amino acids: CASSWDTLFYNSPLHF. The CDR3 bases are TGTGCCAGCAGCTGGGACACGCTATTCTATAATTCACCCCTCCACTTT. This sequence joins TRBV7-9 and TRBJ1-6, with a weak D call TRBD1 (6 bases). Germline assignment: CDR1 SEHNR and CDR2 FQNEAQ (reference sequence). CDR3 size: 16 residues. The ends were cut back, 4 bases at V and 3 bases at J, with 13 bases in the middle.

This clonotype has a handful of counts. V is TRBV4-1 and J is TRBJ1-1; possibly TRBD1 for D (5 bases). Germline V gene lookup returns CDR1 MGHRA and CDR2 YSYEKL. The CDR3 spans 13 residues. Trimming took 4 bases from V and 7 from J, leaving 13 bases between them. This CDR3 reads CASSLRDGDEAFF. The CDR3 region has the DNA TGCGCCAGCAGCCTCCGGGACGGAGATGAAGCTTTCTTT.

The chain couples TRBV14 to TRBJ1-1; D may be TRBD1 (5 bases). V was shortened by 4 bases and J by 8 bases, with 14 bases between the two germline ends. CDR1 is SGHDN and CDR2 is FVKESK in the germline V gene. This CDR3 comprises 13 residues. CDR3: CASSPAGGREAFF. In nucleotides, the CDR3 is TGTGCCAGCAGCCCGGCGGGGGGACGAGAAGCTTTCTTT. The entire variable domain, with the rest obtained from reference TRBV14 and TRBJ1-1, is as follows: EAGVTQFPSHSVIEKGQTVTLRCDPISGHDNLYWYRRVMGKEIKFLLHFVKESKQDESGMPNNRFLAERTGGTYSTLKVQPAELEDSGVYFCASSPAGGREAFFGQGTRLTVV.

This clonotype showed up many times. The chain carries TRBV12-3 or TRBV12-4 and TRBJ2-5; 14 nucleotides align to TRBD2. The CDR3 has 16 residues. Germline trimming cut 5 bases from V and 6 bases from J; bases unmatched to any gene: 8. CDR3 DNA: TGTGCCAGCAGTACCTCCGGGACTAGCGGGAGTAAGACCCAGTACTTC. This sequence encodes CASSTSGTSGSKTQYF.

The chain links TRBV11-2 to TRBJ1-1; D is ambiguous. The germline CDR1 and CDR2 sequences are SGHAT and FQNNGV. V was clipped by 0 bases and J by 1 base, with 9 bases between them. The CDR3 has 15 residues. DNA of the CDR3: TGTGCCAGCAGCTTAGATGCCAGAACGAACACTGAAGCTTTCTTT. Protein sequence: CASSLDARTNTEAFF.

The chain couples TRBV3-1 to TRBJ2-5; D gene ambiguous. This CDR3 is 14 amino acids long. Germline CDR1 reads LGHDT; CDR2 reads YNNKEL (reference sequence). Trimming took 2 bases from V and 5 from J, leaving 12 bases between them. CDR3 DNA: TGTGCCAGCAGCCAATGGGCGGAAGGCGAGACCCAGTACTTC. It translates to CASSQWAEGETQYF.

In its sample, this clonotype was seen a few times. This chain links TRBV20-1 with TRBJ2-5, with D unresolved. Germline CDR1 is DFQATT and CDR2 is SNEGSKA (reference sequence). This CDR3 has 10 residues. V was shortened by 1 base and J by 4 bases, with 1 base between the two germline ends. In DNA form, the CDR3 reads TGCAGTGCTAGAGCAGAGACCCAGTACTTC. It translates to CSARAETQYF.

The chain links TRBV14 to TRBJ2-1, with D possibly called TRBD1 or TRBD2 (6 bases each). V shed 4 bases and J shed 9 bases, with 19 bases lying between them. The CDR3 has 15 amino acids. CDR1 SGHDN and CDR2 FVKESK come from the germline V gene. In DNA, the CDR3 is TGTGCCAGCAGCCGGGGGCGCGGGACACCTCTTGAGCAGTTCTTC. Translation gives CASSRGRGTPLEQFF. The full variable domain, its missing parts supplied by reference TRBV14 and TRBJ2-1, is EAGVTQFPSHSVIEKGQTVTLRCDPISGHDNLYWYRRVMGKEIKFLLHFVKESKQDESGMPNNRFLAERTGGTYSTLKVQPAELEDSGVYFCASSRGRGTPLEQFFGPGTRLTVL.

The chain recombines TRBV6-2 or TRBV6-3 with TRBJ1-1; 7 bases map to TRBD1. Trimming took 5 bases from V and 4 from J; bases not matched to a gene: 10. There are 15 residues in the CDR3. Germline V gives CDR1 MNHEY, CDR2 SVGEGT. Here the CDR3 reads CASSRYNRGFTEAFF. CDR3 DNA: TGTGCCAGCAGTCGGTACAACAGGGGTTTCACTGAAGCTTTCTTT.

The V and J genes are TRBV2 and TRBJ2-1; 9 positions agree with TRBD2. There are 16 residues in the CDR3. V shed 1 base, J shed 6 bases, and the junction held 7 bases outside the gene matches. CDR1 and CDR2 (germline): SNHLY, FYNNEI. In nucleotides, the CDR3 is TGTGCCAGCAGTGAAGTGGTAGCGGGGGTGCTCAATGAGCAGTTCTTC. This gives the protein CASSEVVAGVLNEQFF.

The V call is TRBV27, the J call TRBJ2-7, with TRBD2 matching over 9 bases. The CDR3 extends over 15 amino acids. Looked up from germline, CDR1 is MNHEY and CDR2 is SMNVEV (reference sequence). J was trimmed by 3 bases and V by 6 bases; bases with no gene match: 9. Written as DNA, the CDR3 is TGTGCCAGCAGATCTCCCAGCGGGGGGTTCTACGAGCAGTACTTC. Its protein product is CASRSPSGGFYEQYF.

The CDR3 DNA sequence: TGTGCCAGCAGTTACTCGGACAGGGGGGAATATGGCTACACCTTC. This translates into CASSYSDRGEYGYTF. The chain links TRBV6-5 to TRBJ1-2, with TRBD1 matching 10 bases. Germline V gene data show CDR1 as MNHEY and CDR2 as SVGAGI. The CDR3 length is 15 residues. Trimming cost V 0 bases and J 5 bases; bases outside gene matches: 3.

The V and J genes are TRBV7-9 and TRBJ2-1, with 11 bases identical to TRBD2. This CDR3 is 16 amino acids long. Germline loops: CDR1 SEHNR, CDR2 FQNEAQ (reference sequence). V dropped 2 bases and J dropped 10; count of bases not matched to a gene: 10. The chain's CDR3 is CASSLSISGGAREQFF. In DNA form, the CDR3 reads TGTGCCAGCAGCTTAAGTATTAGCGGGGGGGCCAGGGAGCAGTTCTTC.

The chain couples TRBV2 to TRBJ2-1; no clear D gene. CDR1 is SNHLY, CDR2 FYNNEI, per germline. The CDR3 is 14 amino acids. Trimming stripped 6 bases from V and 8 bases from J, with 17 bases between. The CDR3 coding sequence is TGTGCCAGCAGCCGCACCCGGCCCTTGGATGAGCAGTTCTTC. Its translation: CASSRTRPLDEQFF.

For the CDR3, the DNA is TGCAGTGCTAGTAGGACCACTAATTCACCCCTCCACTTT. Protein product: CSASRTTNSPLHF. The chain couples TRBV20-1 to TRBJ1-6; D not resolved. From germline, CDR1 is DFQATT and CDR2 SNEGSKA (reference sequence). The CDR3 spans 13 residues. The V gene lost 3 bases and the J gene lost 6 bases, with 9 bases spanning the gap.

This chain joins TRBV6-1 and TRBJ2-7; TRBD2 might be the D (5 bases). The CDR3 has 14 residues. Trimming cost V 0 bases and J 2 bases, with 8 bases left between them. From germline, CDR1 is MNHNS and CDR2 SASEGT. DNA of the CDR3: TGTGCCAGCAGTGAAGCTGCGGGCCCCTACGAGCAGTACTTC. Encoded protein: CASSEAAGPYEQYF.

This clonotype appeared a few times. The chain links TRBV5-1 to TRBJ1-3; 7 positions agree with TRBD1. The V gene end was trimmed by 0 bases and the J gene end by 2 bases; junction bases not matched to a gene: 5. Germline assignment: CDR1 SGHRS and CDR2 YFSETQ. The CDR3 consists of 16 residues. Here the CDR3 reads CASSLGEQGTGNTIYF. Here the CDR3 DNA reads TGCGCCAGCAGCTTGGGGGAACAGGGGACTGGAAACACCATATATTTT. The full variable domain, with the rest looked up from reference TRBV5-1 and TRBJ1-3, is KAGVTQTPRYLIKTRGQQVTLSCSPISGHRSVSWYQQTPGQGLQFLFEYFSETQRNKGNFPGRFSGRQFSNSRSEMNVSTLELGDSALYLCASSLGEQGTGNTIYFGEGSWLTVV.

V usage is TRBV19 and J usage is TRBJ1-1; no definite D call. Trimming left V 5 bases short and J 1 base short, with 8 bases between. Germline CDR1 LNHDA, CDR2 SQIVND (reference sequence). The CDR3 contains 13 residues. CDR3 DNA: TGTGCCAGTAGTGCGGGTCCGAACACTGAAGCTTTCTTT. Its translation: CASSAGPNTEAFF. Complete variable domain (other parts from reference TRBV19 and TRBJ1-1): DGGITQSPKYLFRKEGQNVTLSCEQNLNHDAMYWYRQDPGQGLRLIYYSQIVNDFQKGDIAEGYSVSREKKESFPLTVTSAQKNPTAFYLCASSAGPNTEAFFGQGTRLTVV.

This chain links TRBV2 with TRBJ1-2; 7 positions agree with TRBD1. This CDR3 is built from 12 residues. Germline CDR1 reads SNHLY; CDR2 reads FYNNEI. J was trimmed by 7 bases and V by 6 bases; bases with no gene match: 5. The CDR3 loop is CASSQGESGYTF. CDR3 coding DNA: TGTGCCAGCAGCCAGGGGGAAAGTGGCTACACCTTC.

This clonotype occurred a few times. This chain links TRBV9 with TRBJ2-1; D may match TRBD1 or TRBD2 (6 bases each). Germline CDR1 SGDLS, CDR2 YYNGEE. This CDR3 contains 15 residues. Trimming cost V 4 bases and J 8 bases, with 19 bases left between them. As DNA, the CDR3 is TGTGCCAGCAGCCCCGGGGGCCTGTTAGGGGATGAGCAGTTCTTC. Amino acids: CASSPGGLLGDEQFF.

This clonotype was counted between two and nine times. The chain carries TRBV7-2 and TRBJ2-1; 15 nucleotides line up with TRBD2. Trimming removed 5 bases from V and 8 bases from J; junction bases left unmatched: 19. The CDR3 length is 20 residues. Germline-derived CDR1 and CDR2 are SGHTA and FQGNSA. The CDR3 sequence is CASSKSGTVGTSGRSYEQFF. In DNA, the CDR3 is TGTGCCAGCAGCAAATCCGGGACAGTTGGGACTAGCGGGAGGAGCTATGAGCAGTTCTTC. The variable domain in full, with the rest retrieved from reference TRBV7-2 and TRBJ2-1, is GAGVSQSPSNKVTEKGKDVELRCDPISGHTALYWYRQSLGQGLEFLIYFQGNSAPDKSGLPSDRFSAERTGGSVSTLTIQRTQQEDSAVYLCASSKSGTVGTSGRSYEQFFGPGTRLTVL.

This clonotype was observed a handful of times. CDR3 in DNA: TGCGCCAGCAGCGAGGTTGGGCGGGGGATAACCACAGATACGCAGTATTTT. Translation gives CASSEVGRGITTDTQYF. The chain recombines TRBV5-1 with TRBJ2-3; TRBD2 aligns across 7 bases. Germline V gene lookup returns CDR1 SGHRS and CDR2 YFSETQ. With V trimmed by 4 bases and J by 2 bases, 13 bases remained unmatched. The CDR3 extends over 17 amino acids.